This TCR beta chain was captured by sequencing in a study of cytomegalovirus exposure and HLA in healthy donors. Study-wide results and limits: TRBV6-2, TRBV6-3 and some other V segments were excluded as indistinguishable. HLA alleles showed associations with some 17,000 TCR beta sequences in a later analysis, at a 0.05 false discovery rate.

Amplification used 60 Vbeta primers and 13 Jbeta primers. TCRdb keeps only in-frame clones here, not all; method: immunoSEQ multiplex PCR. The top ten hold 3.6% of the sample, which has 120,000 or so clones, under 90% seen once. About this clone itself: Its antigen is still unknown.

Trimming at V came to 5 bases and at J to 12 bases, leaving 4 bases not matched to a gene. In germline, CDR1 is SGHTA, CDR2 FQGTGA. This CDR3 has 12 residues. The clonotype was recovered from a woman between 40 and 55 years old in good health and CMV-seropositive. The chain employs TRBV7-3 and TRBJ2-1; 10 positions match TRBD2. Sequencing was performed on PBMCs. The CDR3 is CASSVTSGMQFF. CDR3 bases: TGTGCCAGCAGCGTCACTAGCGGGATGCAGTTCTTC. The whole variable domain, remainder taken from reference TRBV7-3 and TRBJ2-1, is GAGVSQTPSNKVTEKGKYVELRCDPISGHTALYWYRQSLGQGPEFLIYFQGTGAADDSGLPNDRFFAVRPEGSVSTLKIQRTERGDSAVYLCASSVTSGMQFFGPGTRLTVL.